The 15 T cell receptor beta chains below all came from one sample that was sequenced in a study of blood T cells in healthy people across ages. Together with a sample-barcoded 5' primer, a J-beta primer mix was included in a second PCR lasting roughly 6 to 12 cycles. Each CDR3 protein gets one entry after TCRdb re-called the 5' RACE reads with MiXCR. Found here are about 1,400,000 distinct CDR3 sequences, around 55% of them singletons; the top ten hold more than 6%. The sample consisted of blood. The receptors were gathered from a man in his late teens or twenties in good health.

CDR3 nucleotide sequence: TGTGCCAGCAGCTTAATAGAGGCGGGCACAGATACGCAGTATTTT. It encodes CASSLIEAGTDTQYF. This chain joins TRBV11-2 and TRBJ2-3; D is unclear. Trimming took off 2 bases at V and 1 base at J, with 10 bases between the two ends. CDR3 length: 15 residues. Germline-derived CDR1 and CDR2 are SGHAT and FQNNGV.

CDR3 sequence: CASSPFGQEIYNEQFF. For the CDR3, the DNA is TGTGCCAGCAGCCCTTTTGGACAGGAGATATACAATGAGCAGTTCTTC. This chain joins TRBV7-2 and TRBJ2-1, with 7 bases identical to TRBD1. The germline V gene encodes CDR1 SGHTA and CDR2 FQGNSA. The junction had 11 bases not matched to a gene; V was cut back by 5 bases and J by 4 bases. The CDR3 sequence is 16 residues long.

This clonotype has just a few counts. Germline and junction disagree at one end, which may indicate a read error. The V call is TRBV5-1, the J call TRBJ2-3, with TRBD1 matching 8 bases. The germline V gene has CDR1 SGHRS and CDR2 YFSETQ. CDR3 length equals 14 residues. Here the CDR3 reads CASSAGQGTDTQYF. CDR3 bases: TGTGCCAGCAGCGCTGGACAGGGAACAGATACGCAGTATTTT.

This clonotype occurred a few times. V and J are TRBV29-1 and TRBJ1-5; D uncertain. This CDR3 region has 13 residues. Germline V gene lookup returns CDR1 SQVTM and CDR2 ANQGSEA. Trimming removed 4 bases at V and 0 bases at J, with 7 bases between. This CDR3 reads CSVVFDSNQPQHF. The DNA for the CDR3 is TGCAGCGTTGTTTTTGATAGCAATCAGCCCCAGCATTTT.

The V gene is TRBV6-5, the J gene TRBJ2-7; D is undetermined. This CDR3 has 16 residues. With 2 bases removed from V and 3 bases from J, the gap between germline ends came to 17 bases. From germline, CDR1 is MNHEY and CDR2 SVGAGI. The CDR3 bases are TGTGCCAGCAGTTACCGGCGACTGTCTGCACACTACGAGCAGTACTTC. This gives the protein CASSYRRLSAHYEQYF.

This sequence joins TRBV7-2 and TRBJ2-3, with TRBD1 matching 12 bases. This CDR3 spans 16 amino acids. Trimming at V came to 0 bases and at J to 4 bases, leaving 2 bases not matched to a gene. Per germline, CDR1 SGHTA and CDR2 FQGNSA. The CDR3 region is CASSLAGTGGSDTQYF. The DNA for the CDR3 is TGTGCCAGCAGCTTAGCCGGGACAGGGGGCTCAGATACGCAGTATTTT.

Concerning this clonotype itself: Sequence at one end of the junction differs from germline and may be a read error. The chain couples TRBV6-5 to TRBJ2-7; 11 positions agree with TRBD2. Germline loops: CDR1 MNHEY, CDR2 SVGAGI. This CDR3 comprises 18 residues. CDR3 residues: CASSYSLGTSGLLDEQYF. The CDR3 DNA is TGTGCCAGCAGCTACTCCCTAGGGACTAGCGGTTTGCTCGACGAGCAGTACTTC.

The rearrangement links TRBV7-9 to TRBJ1-2; D unresolved. Trimming cost V 7 bases and J 11 bases, with 20 bases left between them. Germline values: CDR1 SEHNR, CDR2 FQNEAQ (reference sequence). The CDR3 runs to 13 residues. As DNA, the CDR3 is TGTGCCAGCAAGCCCGACGTTATCAGTGGTTACACCTTC. Translation: CASKPDVISGYTF.

The genes are TRBV7-2 and TRBJ2-3; 12 bases line up with TRBD2. CDR1 and CDR2 from the germline V gene are SGHTA and FQGNSA. CDR3 length: 18 amino acids. The J segment lost 1 base and the V segment lost 2 bases, leaving 7 bases of the junction unmatched. CDR3 region: CASSLSPTSGGRTDTQYF. DNA for the CDR3: TGTGCCAGCAGCTTAAGTCCGACTAGCGGGGGCCGCACAGATACGCAGTATTTT.

This sequence joins TRBV15 and TRBJ1-5; a weak D match, TRBD1 (6 bases). CDR3 size: 13 residues. Trimming removed 6 bases from V and 4 bases from J, with 10 bases in between. In germline, CDR1 is LNHNV, CDR2 YYDKDF (reference sequence). CDR3 coding DNA: TGTGCCACCAGTCAGGACAGTAATCAGCCCCAGCATTTT. Protein product: CATSQDSNQPQHF.

This clonotype came up once. V usage is TRBV5-1 and J usage is TRBJ1-6, with D maybe TRBD1 (6 bases). The CDR3 loop spans 16 amino acids. V lost 3 bases and J lost 8, with 18 bases in between. The V gene's germline CDR1 is SGHRS and CDR2 YFSETQ. The CDR3 spells CASSWTGLSGDSPLHF. For the CDR3, the DNA is TGCGCCAGCAGCTGGACGGGACTTTCAGGGGATTCACCCCTCCACTTT. Looking up the rest from reference TRBV5-1 and TRBJ1-6 gives the full variable domain: KAGVTQTPRYLIKTRGQQVTLSCSPISGHRSVSWYQQTPGQGLQFLFEYFSETQRNKGNFPGRFSGRQFSNSRSEMNVSTLELGDSALYLCASSWTGLSGDSPLHFGNGTRLTVT.

J is TRBJ2-1 and V is TRBV4-1; D is perhaps TRBD2 (6 bases). The CDR3 sequence is 18 residues long. Trimming took 0 bases from V and 4 from J, leaving 19 bases between them. The germline V gene encodes CDR1 MGHRA and CDR2 YSYEKL. The CDR3 coding sequence is TGCGCCAGCAGCCAAGAGGGGGGATATAACACGAGGTACAATGAGCAGTTCTTC. It encodes CASSQEGGYNTRYNEQFF.

In this sample, this clonotype turned up a few times. The rearrangement uses TRBV6-5 and TRBJ2-5; TRBD2 agrees at 12 bases. CDR1 MNHEY and CDR2 SVGAGI come from the germline V gene. There are 14 residues in the CDR3. V dropped 6 bases and J dropped 5; count of bases not matched to a gene: 4. The CDR3 nucleotides are TGTGCCAGCAGCCGACTAGCGGGGGTGGAGACCCAGTACTTC. This encodes CASSRLAGVETQYF.

This chain uses TRBV5-6 with TRBJ1-5; D is undetermined. The CDR3 totals 17 residues. Germline V lookup: CDR1 SGHDT, CDR2 YYEEEE. The V end was cut by 1 base, the J end by 5 bases, with 19 bases between. This CDR3 reads CASSLTILRDRDQPQHF. CDR3 sequence (DNA): TGTGCCAGCAGCTTGACTATCCTCCGTGACCGGGATCAGCCCCAGCATTTT.

This clonotype is a singleton in its sample. CDR3 protein: CSARRGTSAGTQYF. The CDR3 DNA follows: TGCAGTGCTAGGCGGGGGACTAGCGCAGGTACGCAGTATTTT. The rearrangement uses TRBV20-1 and TRBJ2-3; 10 nucleotides match TRBD2. V trimming: 3 bases; J trimming: 8 bases; junction bases outside the gene matches: 8. Germline-derived CDR1 and CDR2 are DFQATT and SNEGSKA (reference sequence). The CDR3 runs to 14 residues.